This TCR beta chain stems from a study of vaccination and CD4 T cells after COVID-19. About the study: Stimulation used overlapping spike peptides from SARS-CoV-2, HCoV-NL63, HCoV-OC43 and HCoV-229E.

With respect to this clonotype: Its antigen is unidentified.

Treatment denoted: roughly ten-day PBMC culture with coronavirus spike peptide pools or control peptides (ViraFEST assay). CD4+ T-cell collection from the unexposed donor predated the COVID-19 pandemic (2011-2018). T cells were expanded with peptide pools, and expanded clonotypes were identified by TCR sequencing. Sequence data for DNA of cultured CD4+ T cells were generated by the Oncomine TCR Beta short-read assay. In this case, cultured CD4+ T cells provided the extracted genomic DNA. TCRdb analysed the PCR reads with MiXCR anew, one entry per CDR3 protein. This table has some 8,500 distinct CDR3 sequences, over 35% appearing once. The CDR3 covers 14 residues. V lost 3 bases, J lost 6 bases, and 18 bases lay in between. From germline, CDR1 is DFQATT and CDR2 SNEGSKA (reference sequence).

This receptor was identified in a human donor in good health. The specimen was CD4+ T cells from blood, cultured in vitro. This chain joins TRBV20-1 and TRBJ2-7; D is ambiguous. CDR3 nucleotides: TGCAGTGCTAGTTTGTGGGATCCCGCCTCCGAGCAGTACTTC. Translation gives CSASLWDPASEQYF.